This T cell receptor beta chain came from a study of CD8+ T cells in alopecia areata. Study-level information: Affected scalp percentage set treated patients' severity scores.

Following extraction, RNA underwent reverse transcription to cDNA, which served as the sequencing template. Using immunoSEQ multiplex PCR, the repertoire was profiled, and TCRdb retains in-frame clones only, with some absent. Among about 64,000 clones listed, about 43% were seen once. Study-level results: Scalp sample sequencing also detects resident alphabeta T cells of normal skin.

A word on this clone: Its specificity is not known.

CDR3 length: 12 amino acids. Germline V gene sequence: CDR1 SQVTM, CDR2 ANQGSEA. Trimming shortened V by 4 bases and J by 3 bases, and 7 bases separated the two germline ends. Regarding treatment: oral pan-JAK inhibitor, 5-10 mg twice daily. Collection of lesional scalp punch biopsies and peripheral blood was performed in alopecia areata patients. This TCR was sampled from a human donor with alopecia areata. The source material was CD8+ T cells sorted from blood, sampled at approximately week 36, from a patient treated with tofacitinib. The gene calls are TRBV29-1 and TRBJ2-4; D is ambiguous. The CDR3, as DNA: TGCAGCGTTGTCTCGGACAAAAACATTCAGTACTTC. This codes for CSVVSDKNIQYF.